This T cell receptor (beta chain) stems from a study of CD8+ T cells in alopecia areata. Findings and caveats of the study: Scalp repertoires also include resident alphabeta T cells from normal skin.

From PBMCs, CD4+ and CD8+ T cells were sorted. Of note for this clone: What it binds is not known.

Extraction of RNA preceded its reverse transcription into cDNA, which served as the sequencing template. Method: immunoSEQ multiplex PCR; TCRdb's copy keeps in-frame clones and lacks some. The sample carries 120,000 or so clones, less than 70% recorded once. Germline CDR1 LNHNV, CDR2 YYDKDF (reference sequence). The CDR3 runs 15 residues. Trimming removed 0 bases from V and 6 bases from J, with 11 bases in between. Sequencing was performed on CD4+ T cells sorted from blood. This clonotype was sampled from a human donor in good health. The chain couples TRBV15 to TRBJ1-4; D gene unclear. CDR3 region: CATSRDDEFDEKLFF. Written as DNA, the CDR3 is TGTGCCACCAGCAGAGATGACGAGTTTGATGAAAAACTGTTTTTT. The whole variable domain, remainder taken from reference TRBV15 and TRBJ1-4, is DAMVIQNPRYQVTQFGKPVTLSCSQTLNHNVMYWYQQKSSQAPKLLFHYYDKDFNNEADTPDNFQSRRPNTSFCFLDIRSPGLGDTAMYLCATSRDDEFDEKLFFGSGTQLSVL.